This passage covers 21 T cell receptor beta chains from one sample sequenced in a study of T cell clones after liver transplantation. The table came from immunoSEQ multiplex PCR; TCRdb's copy has only in-frame clones and leaves some out. This table has around 70,000 clones, almost 95% appearing once. The sequences come from CD4+ T cells from blood, collected less than 27 months after liver transplant. These receptors came from a human patient who received a liver transplant. Part of the T cell pool may stem from the graft donor.

The chain joins TRBV9 to TRBJ2-7; a weak D match, TRBD1 (5 bases). The CDR3 is made up of 12 amino acids. Germline V lookup: CDR1 SGDLS, CDR2 YYNGEE. V gave up 4 bases and J gave up 6 bases, with 11 bases separating them. CDR3 sequence: CASSIGVGEQYF. The CDR3 DNA reads as TGTGCCAGCAGCATAGGGGTCGGCGAGCAGTACTTC.

For the CDR3, the DNA is TGTGCCAGCAGTTACCAAGCGGGAGGGTACTACAATGAGCAGTTCTTC. The encoded protein is CASSYQAGGYYNEQFF. The genes are TRBV6-5 and TRBJ2-1; 10 bases align to TRBD2. This CDR3 has 16 residues. Germline assignment: CDR1 MNHEY and CDR2 SVGAGI. V was clipped by 2 bases and J by 3 bases; unmatched bases: 4.

This chain links TRBV5-1 with TRBJ1-4; D not resolved. CDR1 SGHRS and CDR2 YFSETQ come from the germline V gene. This CDR3 has 13 amino acids. Between the trimmed V and J ends, which lost 3 bases and 3 bases, there was a span of 6 bases. The DNA for the CDR3 is TGCGCCAGCAGCTCTTCCCCTAATGAAAAACTGTTTTTT. Encoded protein: CASSSSPNEKLFF.

The chain is built from TRBV6-1 and TRBJ1-5; the match to TRBD1 covers 7 bases. CDR1 is MNHNS and CDR2 is SASEGT in the germline V gene. CDR3 length equals 13 residues. Trimming cost V 9 bases and J 3 bases; bases outside gene matches: 5. CDR3: CASQGGNNQPQHF. The CDR3 coding sequence is TGTGCCAGTCAGGGGGGGAACAATCAGCCCCAGCATTTT.

The rearrangement uses TRBV27 and TRBJ2-7; D may be TRBD1 or TRBD2 (6 bases each). This CDR3 is built from 14 residues. V lost 3 bases and J 7 bases, leaving 16 bases between the germline ends. Germline lookup yields CDR1 MNHEY and CDR2 SMNVEV (reference sequence). The CDR3: CASSFQGRSDEQYF. The CDR3 DNA reads TGTGCCAGCAGTTTTCAGGGGAGGTCGGATGAGCAGTACTTC.

The chain has TRBV12-1 and TRBJ1-5; the table gives TRBD1 as D, unverified against the DNA. TRBV12-1 is classified as a pseudogene. This CDR3 is built from 14 residues. CDR3 nucleotide sequence: TGTGCCAGCAGCTTGGGACAGGGAAATCAGCCCCAGCATTTT. This translates into CASSLGQGNQPQHF.

This clone was observed once. V is TRBV7-9 and J is TRBJ2-3; 11 bases are a match to TRBD2. CDR3 length equals 17 residues. Germline lookup yields CDR1 SEHNR and CDR2 FQNEAQ (reference sequence). The junction had 9 bases not matched to a gene; V was cut back by 5 bases and J by 2 bases. The DNA for the CDR3 is TGTGCCAGCAGCCTCAGACTAGCGGGACCGAACACAGATACGCAGTATTTT. It codes for CASSLRLAGPNTDTQYF.

The chain links TRBV6-5 to TRBJ2-3; 9 bases line up with TRBD1. This CDR3 comprises 15 residues. CDR1 is MNHEY and CDR2 is SVGAGI in the germline V gene. After removal of 2 bases from V and 7 bases from J, the junction contained 7 bases not matched to a gene. In DNA form, the CDR3 reads TGTGCCAGCAGTTACAACCAAGACAGGGGGAATACGCAGTATTTT. Its protein is CASSYNQDRGNTQYF.

This rearrangement joins TRBV18 to TRBJ2-5; D is possibly TRBD2 (6 bases). This CDR3 has 13 amino acids. Trimming shortened V by 3 bases and J by 5 bases, and 10 bases separated the two germline ends. Germline V gene data show CDR1 as KGHSH and CDR2 as LQKENI. CDR3 sequence (DNA): TGTGCCAGCTCACCCCTAGCGAGGGAGACCCAGTACTTC. Protein sequence: CASSPLARETQYF.

Worth noting for this clone: One end of the junction is discordant with germline, which a read error may explain. V usage is TRBV30 and J usage is TRBJ1-1; no clear D gene. CDR1 is GTSNPN, CDR2 SVGIG, per germline (reference sequence). CDR3 length equals 12 residues. CDR3 protein: CAWSMTDRPTFF. The CDR3 coding sequence is TGTGCCTGGAGTATGACGGACCGGCCAACCTTTTTT.

The V and J genes are TRBV19 and TRBJ2-5; 7 nucleotides line up with TRBD1. Germline lookup yields CDR1 LNHDA and CDR2 SQIVND (reference sequence). The CDR3 is 13 amino acids. Trimming removed 8 bases from V and 2 bases from J; junction bases left unmatched: 5. The CDR3 DNA follows: TGTGCCAGTCAGGACAGGTTTCAAGAGACCCAGTACTTC. This gives the protein CASQDRFQETQYF. The full variable domain, its missing parts supplied by reference TRBV19 and TRBJ2-5, is DGGITQSPKYLFRKEGQNVTLSCEQNLNHDAMYWYRQDPGQGLRLIYYSQIVNDFQKGDIAEGYSVSREKKESFPLTVTSAQKNPTAFYLCASQDRFQETQYFGPGTRLLVL.

This clone was recorded only once. The chain recombines TRBV29-1 with TRBJ2-3, with 9 positions matching TRBD2. The CDR3 extends over 15 amino acids. Trimming at V came to 1 base and at J to 4 bases, leaving 6 bases not matched to a gene. The germline gives CDR1 SQVTM, CDR2 ANQGSEA. The CDR3 region has the DNA TGCAGCGTTGAAGGTCATAGCGGGAGTGCAGATACGCAGTATTTT. This translates into CSVEGHSGSADTQYF.

The V call is TRBV7-8, the J call TRBJ2-7; TRBD2 agrees at 7 bases. Unmatched junction bases numbered 1, after V lost 4 bases and J lost 4 bases. The CDR3 has 12 amino acids. CDR1 SGHVS and CDR2 FQNEAQ come from the germline V gene. CDR3 nucleotide sequence: TGTGCCAGCAGCTCTAGCGGATACGAGCAGTACTTC. This gives the protein CASSSSGYEQYF.

The CDR3 bases are TGTGCCAGCACGGCAGCGGATACGCAGTATTTT. Amino acids: CASTAADTQYF. J is TRBJ2-3 and V is TRBV7-2; D gene ambiguous. Between the trimmed V and J ends, which lost 7 bases and 6 bases, there was a span of 8 bases. This CDR3 spans 11 amino acids. Germline loops: CDR1 SGHTA, CDR2 FQGNSA.

The V call is TRBV12-5, the J call TRBJ1-6, with D perhaps matching TRBD1 (5 bases). Germline CDR1 is LGHNT and CDR2 is FRNRAP. This CDR3 is 15 amino acids long. Trimming pared 5 bases from V and 6 bases from J, leaving 14 bases between. The CDR3 region is CASGPSGTGNSPLHF. The CDR3 DNA reads as TGTGCTAGTGGTCCCTCCGGGACGGGTAATTCACCCCTCCACTTT.

The genes are TRBV13 and TRBJ1-2, with TRBD1 matching 9 bases. CDR3 length: 16 residues. The germline CDR1 and CDR2 sequences are PRHDT and FYEKMQ (reference sequence). With 0 bases clipped from V and 2 bases from J, the junction kept 4 bases outside the gene matches. The CDR3 protein is CASSLGGTGLNYGYTF. CDR3 coding DNA: TGTGCCAGCAGCTTAGGGGGGACAGGGTTGAACTATGGCTACACCTTC.

The gene calls are TRBV11-3 and TRBJ2-7, with D possibly matching TRBD2 (5 bases). CDR1 is SGHNT, CDR2 YENEEA, per germline. Deletions cut 5 bases from V and 0 bases from J, with 20 bases between. There are 17 residues in the CDR3. The CDR3 nucleotides read TGTGCCAGCAGCATAGCGACTCGACTATCCAGCTCCTACGAGCAGTACTTC. Residues: CASSIATRLSSSYEQYF.

This clone was counted a single time. The genes are TRBV11-2 and TRBJ2-2; D gene uncertain. The CDR3 extends over 15 amino acids. V lost 1 base, J lost 3 bases, and 9 bases lay in between. The germline V gene has CDR1 SGHAT and CDR2 FQNNGV. This chain's CDR3 is CASSLALRDTGELFF. CDR3 nucleotides: TGTGCCAGCAGCTTAGCTCTTAGAGACACCGGGGAGCTGTTTTTT.

This chain connects TRBV6-6 to TRBJ1-4, with D hard to call. With 6 bases removed from V and 7 bases from J, the gap between germline ends came to 18 bases. This CDR3 is built from 15 residues. Germline assignment: CDR1 MNHNY and CDR2 SVGAGI (reference sequence). CDR3 residues: CASSSRVQEGEKLFF. The DNA of the CDR3 is TGTGCCAGCAGCTCCCGAGTTCAGGAAGGTGAAAAACTGTTTTTT.

The gene calls are TRBV14 and TRBJ2-2; no reliable D call. Per germline, CDR1 SGHDN and CDR2 FVKESK. Trimming removed 5 bases at V and 2 bases at J, with 18 bases between. CDR3 length equals 17 residues. DNA of the CDR3: TGTGCCAGCAGCTCCCGTTTGTGGGTACCTAACACCGGGGAGCTGTTTTTT. This gives the protein CASSSRLWVPNTGELFF.

A note on this clone: The junction departs from germline at one end; a sequencing error may be responsible. The rearrangement uses TRBV19 and TRBJ2-3; D call uncertain. The CDR3 runs to 14 residues. Germline assignment: CDR1 LNHDA and CDR2 SQIVND (reference sequence). The CDR3 DNA is TGTGCCAGTAGCATAGCATCCGTGAAAGATACGCAGTATTTT. This gives the protein CASSIASVKDTQYF.